These T cell receptor beta chains were read from a single sample in a study of T cells in Graves' hyperthyroidism and ophthalmopathy. A single record per CDR3 protein comes from TCRdb applying MiXCR to the multiplex PCR reads. Of about 720,000 distinct CDR3 sequences in the sample, roughly 15% were seen once. Sequencing was performed on blood. The source of these receptors is a man younger than 30 with Graves' hyperthyroidism. The CDR3 runs from the conserved cysteine through the conserved F or W. D genes are given only for firm matches. Part of the rows lack a size; the others show once, few, many or a class for expanded clones.

V gene: TRBV20-1
J gene: TRBJ2-1
clone size: -
D gene: -
CDR3 DNA: TGCAGTGCTAGAGGGGGTGGGGGAGGCGAGCAGTTCTTC
CDR3 protein: CSARGGGGGEQFF

V gene: TRBV5-1
J gene: TRBJ2-7
clone size: -
D gene: -
CDR3 DNA: TGCGCCAGCAGCGACCACGAGAACTACGAGCAGTACTTC
CDR3 protein: CASSDHENYEQYF

V gene: TRBV12-3/TRBV12-4
J gene: TRBJ1-4
clone size: many
D gene: -
CDR3 DNA: TGTGCCAGCAGCGGGGGTGAAAAACTGTTTTTT
CDR3 protein: CASSGGEKLFF

V gene: TRBV2
J gene: TRBJ2-4
clone size: many
D gene: -
CDR3 DNA: TGTGCCAGCAGTGGGGACGTAGGTCAAAACATTCAGTACTTC
CDR3 protein: CASSGDVGQNIQYF

V gene: TRBV28
J gene: TRBJ2-5
clone size: -
D gene: TRBD2
CDR3 DNA: TGTGCCAGCAGTGGACGGACTAGCGGGAGTGGGGAGACCCAGTACTTC
CDR3 protein: CASSGRTSGSGETQYF

V gene: TRBV7-9
J gene: TRBJ2-1
clone size: few
D gene: -
CDR3 DNA: TGTGCCAGCAGCCCTCGCCAAGGTCAGAAGTACAATGAGCAGTTCTTC
CDR3 protein: CASSPRQGQKYNEQFF

V gene: TRBV19
J gene: TRBJ2-5
clone size: -
D gene: -
CDR3 DNA: TGTGCCACCTCTTTACAGGCGTGGGAGACCCAGTACTTC
CDR3 protein: CATSLQAWETQYF

V gene: TRBV18
J gene: TRBJ2-2
clone size: many
D gene: -
CDR3 DNA: TGTGCCAGCTCACCAGAAGAACGGGCCGGGGAGCTGTTTTTT
CDR3 protein: CASSPEERAGELFF

V gene: TRBV15
J gene: TRBJ2-1
clone size: many
D gene: TRBD2
CDR3 DNA: TGTGCCACCAGCTTATCTAGCGGGTACATCTACAATGAGCAGTTCTTC
CDR3 protein: CATSLSSGYIYNEQFF

V gene: TRBV12-3/TRBV12-4
J gene: TRBJ1-1
clone size: many
D gene: TRBD1
CDR3 DNA: TGTGCCAGCAGTGGGACAGGTGGTTTTACTGAAGCTTTCTTT
CDR3 protein: CASSGTGGFTEAFF

V gene: TRBV28
J gene: TRBJ2-5
clone size: many
D gene: -
CDR3 DNA: TGTGCCAGCACTTCGTGGGGCCCCTTGTACCAAGAGACCCAGTACTTC
CDR3 protein: CASTSWGPLYQETQYF

V gene: TRBV2
J gene: TRBJ2-1
clone size: many
D gene: TRBD2
CDR3 DNA: TGTGCCAAAGGGGGACTAGCGGGATCCTACAATGAGCAGTTCTTC
CDR3 protein: CAKGGLAGSYNEQFF

V gene: TRBV11-1
J gene: TRBJ2-4
clone size: many
D gene: -
CDR3 DNA: TGTGCCAGCAGCTTAGCGCAGGGGTGGGCCAAAAACATTCAGTACTTC
CDR3 protein: CASSLAQGWAKNIQYF

V gene: TRBV7-2
J gene: TRBJ2-1
clone size: many
D gene: -
CDR3 DNA: TGTGCCAGCAGCCCATCGTCACTGAGCCCGCAGTTCTTC
CDR3 protein: CASSPSSLSPQFF

V gene: TRBV28
J gene: TRBJ1-5
clone size: -
D gene: -
CDR3 DNA: TGTGCCAGCAGTTTTCCCCCCTCCTATATCAGGGACAGCAATCAGCCCCAGCATTTT
CDR3 protein: CASSFPPSYIRDSNQPQHF

V gene: TRBV20-1
J gene: TRBJ2-1
clone size: many
D gene: TRBD2
CDR3 DNA: TGCAGTGCGACCGGGACTAGCGCTTCGGATGAGCAGTTCTTC
CDR3 protein: CSATGTSASDEQFF

V gene: TRBV6-1
J gene: TRBJ1-5
clone size: many
D gene: -
CDR3 DNA: TGTGCCAGCAGTTATATAGGGAGCAATCAGCCCCAGCATTTT
CDR3 protein: CASSYIGSNQPQHF

V gene: TRBV7-8
J gene: TRBJ2-3
clone size: many
D gene: TRBD2
CDR3 DNA: TGTGCCAGCACCCACTCTACTAGCGGGAGCGCTGAGGGTGTTACGCAGTATTTT
CDR3 protein: CASTHSTSGSAEGVTQYF

V gene: TRBV20-1
J gene: TRBJ2-5
clone size: -
D gene: TRBD2
CDR3 DNA: TGCAGTGCTAAACTAGCGGGAGCCCGCGGGGAGACCCAGTACTTC
CDR3 protein: CSAKLAGARGETQYF

V gene: TRBV28
J gene: TRBJ1-4
clone size: many
D gene: TRBD1
CDR3 DNA: TGTGCCAGCAGTTTACCCAGGGGGAAACTGTTTTTT
CDR3 protein: CASSLPRGKLFF

V gene: TRBV2
J gene: TRBJ2-2
clone size: many
D gene: TRBD2
CDR3 DNA: TGTGCCAGCAGATATCGGACTAGCGGGAACACCGGGGAGCTGTTTTTT
CDR3 protein: CASRYRTSGNTGELFF

V gene: TRBV30
J gene: TRBJ2-1
clone size: -
D gene: -
CDR3 DNA: TGTGCCGGCTGGATGGGGAATGAGCAGTTCTTC
CDR3 protein: CAGWMGNEQFF

V gene: TRBV18
J gene: TRBJ2-3
clone size: many
D gene: -
CDR3 DNA: TGTGCCAGCTCACCACGGGGGAGGAGGGTCGCAGATACGCAGTATTTT
CDR3 protein: CASSPRGRRVADTQYF

V gene: TRBV28
J gene: TRBJ2-7
clone size: few
D gene: -
CDR3 DNA: TGTGCCAGCAGTCCTAGGACCCGACAGGGAGGCGGGGGGCAGTACTTC
CDR3 protein: CASSPRTRQGGGGQYF

V gene: TRBV3-1
J gene: TRBJ1-5
clone size: few
D gene: TRBD1
CDR3 DNA: TGTGCCAGCAGCCAGGGGACAGGGGCGGGTCAGCCCCAGCATTTT
CDR3 protein: CASSQGTGAGQPQHF